The 28 T cell receptor beta chains presented below share a single source sample, sequenced in a study of blood T cells in healthy people across ages. The second PCR ran about 6 to 12 cycles with a sample-barcoded 5' primer and J-beta primers. A single record per CDR3 protein comes from TCRdb applying MiXCR to the 5' RACE reads. The table includes approximately 490,000 distinct CDR3 sequences, 24% detected once. This sample was also put to use in a study of T cells of mothers and their children.

Input material: blood. These receptors originate from a boy between 10 and 17 years old in good health.

This clonotype was detected only a few times. This chain joins TRBV11-2 and TRBJ2-5, with 7 bases aligning to TRBD2. Germline V gives CDR1 SGHAT, CDR2 FQNNGV. The ends lost 6 bases at V and 1 base at J; junction bases unmatched: 14. The CDR3 has 17 amino acids. The CDR3 loop reads CASRSSYRGSLQETQYF. DNA for the CDR3: TGTGCCAGCAGGTCCTCTTACCGCGGGAGCCTCCAAGAGACCCAGTACTTC.

This clonotype was observed a few times. The V call is TRBV6-2 or TRBV6-3, the J call TRBJ2-1; TRBD2 agrees at 10 bases. Germline CDR1 is MNHEY and CDR2 is SVGEGT. V lost 4 bases to trimming and J lost 7 bases; unmatched junction nucleotides: 13. The CDR3 consists of 17 residues. The CDR3 sequence is CASSFERGGRIQNEQFF. As DNA, the CDR3 is TGTGCCAGCAGTTTTGAGCGGGGGGGCCGAATCCAAAATGAGCAGTTCTTC.

The chain joins TRBV20-1 to TRBJ2-2; 11 nucleotides agree with TRBD2. This CDR3 is built from 15 residues. The trim removed 1 base at V and 7 bases at J, leaving 5 bases unmatched. The germline V gene has CDR1 DFQATT and CDR2 SNEGSKA (reference sequence). This CDR3 is CSARVSGRADGELFF. The CDR3 DNA sequence: TGCAGTGCTAGAGTTAGCGGGAGGGCCGACGGGGAGCTGTTTTTT.

This clonotype was found once. The V and J genes are TRBV4-1 and TRBJ1-1; 9 bases match TRBD1. The CDR3 loop spans 14 amino acids. Trimming took 6 bases from V and 7 from J; bases not matched to a gene: 9. CDR1 is MGHRA, CDR2 YSYEKL, per germline. The CDR3, as DNA: TGCGCCAGCAGATATACAGGGGGCTCCATTGAAGCTTTCTTT. The encoded protein is CASRYTGGSIEAFF.

The chain employs TRBV28 and TRBJ1-1, with unresolved D. Germline V gene sequence: CDR1 MDHEN, CDR2 SYDVKM. The CDR3 covers 15 residues. V was trimmed by 6 bases and J by 0 bases, leaving 14 bases between them. CDR3 residues: CASRTDKRLNTEAFF. Here the CDR3 DNA reads TGTGCCAGCAGGACCGACAAGAGACTGAACACTGAAGCTTTCTTT.

This clonotype was seen ten or more times. Mismatch with germline at one junction end may stem from a read error. The genes are TRBV5-1 and TRBJ1-1; D remains ambiguous. This CDR3 comprises 13 residues. Germline assignment: CDR1 SGHRS and CDR2 YFSETQ. The CDR3 loop is CASSLDLNTEAFF. CDR3 bases: TGTGCCAGCAGCCTGGACCTGAACACTGAAGCTTTCTTT.

In its sample, this clonotype was seen a few times. This rearrangement joins TRBV7-9 to TRBJ2-1; 12 nucleotides line up with TRBD1. Germline trimming cut 7 bases from V and 10 bases from J; bases unmatched to any gene: 8. Per the germline V gene, CDR1 is SEHNR and CDR2 is FQNEAQ (reference sequence). The CDR3 is 14 residues long. The CDR3 loop is CASTGTGGRYEQFF. DNA of the CDR3: TGTGCCAGCACCGGGACAGGGGGCAGGTACGAGCAGTTCTTC.

In its sample, this clonotype was seen a few times. V usage is TRBV28 and J usage is TRBJ2-1; tentatively, D is TRBD2 (6 bases). V dropped 8 bases and J dropped 10 bases, with 9 bases sitting between them. The CDR3 sequence is 10 residues long. CDR1 and CDR2 from the germline V gene are MDHEN and SYDVKM. The CDR3 region is CASWGDEQFF. CDR3 bases: TGTGCCAGCTGGGGGGACGAGCAGTTCTTC.

The genes are TRBV28 and TRBJ2-7; D is perhaps TRBD2 (6 bases). Germline lookup yields CDR1 MDHEN and CDR2 SYDVKM. CDR3 length: 16 residues. V dropped 5 bases and J dropped 3 bases, with 20 bases sitting between them. The CDR3 spells CASSPPGRTTHYEQYF. The DNA of the CDR3 is TGTGCCAGCAGTCCACCTGGAAGGACTACCCACTACGAGCAGTACTTC.

This rearrangement joins TRBV5-1 to TRBJ2-5; the D gene is possibly TRBD1 (6 bases). This CDR3 is built from 16 residues. The V and J ends lost 4 bases and 4 bases respectively, with 20 bases between them. The germline gives CDR1 SGHRS, CDR2 YFSETQ. CDR3 bases: TGCGCCAGCAGCATTGGATCAGGGGTGTTACGAGAGACCCAGTACTTC. It is translated as CASSIGSGVLRETQYF.

The chain links TRBV27 to TRBJ2-7, with 10 bases that match TRBD1. Germline CDR1 is MNHEY and CDR2 is SMNVEV (reference sequence). This CDR3 contains 14 residues. The V segment lost 6 bases and the J segment 6 bases; nucleotides outside the gene matches: 8. CDR3 in DNA: TGTGCCAGCAGGAGGACAGGGGGAGTGGGCGAGCAGTACTTC. Protein product: CASRRTGGVGEQYF.

V gene TRBV20-1 combines with J gene TRBJ1-1; TRBD1 is a possible D gene (6 bases). V gave up 5 bases and J gave up 3 bases, with 16 bases separating them. This CDR3 contains 14 residues. CDR1 DFQATT and CDR2 SNEGSKA come from the germline V gene (reference sequence). The DNA for the CDR3 is TGCAGTGCTGCGAAAGGGGGGAGGGACACTGAAGCTTTCTTT. Encoded protein: CSAAKGGRDTEAFF.

The rearrangement uses TRBV10-3 and TRBJ1-1; the match to TRBD1 covers 7 bases. The CDR3 runs to 14 residues. J gave up 1 base and V 6 bases, and 5 bases lay outside the gene matches. Germline V gene lookup returns CDR1 ENHRY and CDR2 SYGVKD. The CDR3 loop is CAIRGTARNTEAFF. The CDR3 coding sequence is TGTGCCATCAGAGGGACAGCGCGGAACACTGAAGCTTTCTTT.

About this clonotype itself: The germline gene is not matched at one end of the junction; a read error may be the cause. Here the CDR3 DNA reads TGTGCCAGCAGCGCCTGGGACAGGGCAAACTGTGGCTACACCTTC. Translation gives CASSAWDRANCGYTF. The J gene is TRBJ1-2, the V gene TRBV7-9, with 9 positions matching TRBD1. Germline CDR1 SEHNR, CDR2 FQNEAQ (reference sequence). The CDR3 runs 15 residues.

The chain recombines TRBV20-1 with TRBJ2-3; 8 bases map to TRBD2. J lost 3 bases, V lost 5 bases, and 4 bases had no gene match. The CDR3 totals 13 residues. The germline CDR1 and CDR2 sequences are DFQATT and SNEGSKA (reference sequence). The CDR3 region is CSAPTSETDTQYF. In nucleotides, the CDR3 is TGCAGTGCTCCGACTAGCGAAACAGATACGCAGTATTTT.

The chain carries TRBV5-1 and TRBJ2-1; D unresolved. CDR3 length equals 15 residues. The V and J ends lost 0 bases and 4 bases respectively, with 11 bases between them. Germline CDR1 SGHRS, CDR2 YFSETQ. The CDR3 loop is CASSLVGETYNEQFF. CDR3 coding DNA: TGCGCCAGCAGCTTGGTTGGAGAAACTTACAATGAGCAGTTCTTC.

The V gene is TRBV6-2 or TRBV6-3, the J gene TRBJ1-1; D is undetermined. Germline CDR1 and CDR2: MNHEY and SVGEGT. The V end was cut by 2 bases, the J end by 0 bases, with 10 bases between. CDR3 length: 15 amino acids. The CDR3, as DNA: TGTGCCAGCAGTTACGGCGGCGGATTGAACACTGAAGCTTTCTTT. Its translation is CASSYGGGLNTEAFF.

This rearrangement joins TRBV7-8 to TRBJ2-3; perhaps TRBD1 as D (5 bases). The CDR3 is 17 residues long. V dropped 5 bases and J dropped 3 bases, with 21 bases sitting between them. Germline assignment: CDR1 SGHVS and CDR2 FQNEAQ. CDR3 nucleotides: TGTGCCAGCAGCCTCCCCCGAGACAGAATCGGGACAGATACGCAGTATTTT. This sequence encodes CASSLPRDRIGTDTQYF. Full variable domain (remainder filled in from reference TRBV7-8 and TRBJ2-3): GAGVSQSPRYKVAKRGQDVALRCDPISGHVSLFWYQQALGQGPEFLTYFQNEAQLDKSGLPSDRFFAERPEGSVSTLKIQRTQQEDSAVYLCASSLPRDRIGTDTQYFGPGTRLTVL.

This clonotype was recorded a few times. The chain recombines TRBV5-1 with TRBJ1-1; 8 positions match TRBD1. Germline-derived CDR1 and CDR2 are SGHRS and YFSETQ. The CDR3 is made up of 14 amino acids. The ends lost 3 bases at V and 3 bases at J; junction bases unmatched: 4. The CDR3 nucleotides read TGCGCCAGCAGCTGGACAGGGTTGGACACTGAAGCTTTCTTT. Translated: CASSWTGLDTEAFF.

This clonotype was detected once. V and J are TRBV29-1 and TRBJ2-5, with TRBD2 matching over 13 bases. From germline, CDR1 is SQVTM and CDR2 ANQGSEA. V shed 4 bases, J shed 5 bases, and the junction held 4 bases outside the gene matches. The CDR3 is 14 residues long. Here the CDR3 reads CSVAGTSGTETQYF. CDR3 coding DNA: TGCAGCGTTGCTGGGACTAGCGGGACCGAGACCCAGTACTTC.

This clonotype showed up just a few times. One end of the junction is discordant with germline, which a read error may explain. The CDR3 DNA sequence: TGTGCCACCAGCAGGGGACTAGCGGGATTCTACAATGTGCAGTTCTTC. This gives the protein CATSRGLAGFYNVQFF. The V call is TRBV15, the J call TRBJ2-5; 13 nucleotides line up with TRBD2. The J call is in doubt because the DNA end fits TRBJ2-1 better. Per the germline V gene, CDR1 is LNHNV and CDR2 is YYDKDF (reference sequence). The CDR3 totals 16 residues.

The CDR3 region is CSVVSAPGNTIYF. The CDR3 nucleotides are TGCAGCGTTGTGTCGGCGCCTGGAAACACCATATATTTT. This chain joins TRBV29-1 and TRBJ1-3; unclear D gene. The CDR3 spans 13 residues. Germline CDR1 reads SQVTM; CDR2 reads ANQGSEA. V dropped 4 bases and J dropped 2 bases, with 9 bases sitting between them.

This rearrangement joins TRBV7-9 to TRBJ2-1, with D possibly matching TRBD2 (5 bases). Germline V gives CDR1 SEHNR, CDR2 FQNEAQ (reference sequence). The CDR3 totals 14 residues. Trimming left V 3 bases short and J 3 bases short, with 9 bases between. The CDR3 loop is CASSFSELYNEQFF. CDR3 sequence (DNA): TGTGCCAGCAGCTTTAGCGAACTCTACAATGAGCAGTTCTTC.

The chain has TRBV12-3 or TRBV12-4 and TRBJ2-3; 7 positions agree with TRBD2. The length of the CDR3 is 13 residues. Germline trimming cut 3 bases from V and 6 bases from J; bases unmatched to any gene: 3. Here the CDR3 DNA reads TGTGCCAGCAGTTTGGACGGGGGGGATACGCAGTATTTT. It translates to CASSLDGGDTQYF.

V usage is TRBV5-1 and J usage is TRBJ2-5, with TRBD2 matching over 8 bases. The J call may be in error: the DNA end matches TRBJ2-7 better. Germline CDR1 SGHRS, CDR2 YFSETQ. This CDR3 comprises 13 residues. This CDR3 is CASSSSGSREQYF. CDR3 bases: TGCGCCAGCAGCTCAAGCGGGAGTCGCGAGCAGTACTTC.

This clonotype was found once. The chain combines TRBV6-5 with TRBJ2-7; 8 bases line up with TRBD1. The CDR3 length is 15 residues. V was pared by 10 bases and J by 1 base, with 12 bases of the junction left unmatched. Germline V CDR1 and CDR2: MNHEY, SVGAGI. CDR3 sequence reads: CATGPRTGQSYEQYF. Written as DNA, the CDR3 is TGTGCCACCGGGCCAAGGACAGGGCAGTCCTACGAGCAGTACTTC.

V usage is TRBV7-9 and J usage is TRBJ2-1; no clear D. V was clipped by 2 bases and J by 4 bases, with 6 bases between them. This CDR3 is 13 amino acids long. Germline loops: CDR1 SEHNR, CDR2 FQNEAQ (reference sequence). The CDR3 nucleotides are TGTGCCAGCAGCTTACTAGAGTACAATGAGCAGTTCTTC. Its translation is CASSLLEYNEQFF.

The sample holds a few counts of this clonotype. The chain has TRBV9 and TRBJ2-2; 9 positions match TRBD1. The CDR3 covers 17 residues. Trimming removed 4 bases from V and 2 bases from J; junction bases left unmatched: 9. Per germline, CDR1 SGDLS and CDR2 YYNGEE. In DNA form, the CDR3 reads TGTGCCAGCAGCTTCCTACAGGGGGCGAAAAACACCGGGGAGCTGTTTTTT. It translates to CASSFLQGAKNTGELFF.